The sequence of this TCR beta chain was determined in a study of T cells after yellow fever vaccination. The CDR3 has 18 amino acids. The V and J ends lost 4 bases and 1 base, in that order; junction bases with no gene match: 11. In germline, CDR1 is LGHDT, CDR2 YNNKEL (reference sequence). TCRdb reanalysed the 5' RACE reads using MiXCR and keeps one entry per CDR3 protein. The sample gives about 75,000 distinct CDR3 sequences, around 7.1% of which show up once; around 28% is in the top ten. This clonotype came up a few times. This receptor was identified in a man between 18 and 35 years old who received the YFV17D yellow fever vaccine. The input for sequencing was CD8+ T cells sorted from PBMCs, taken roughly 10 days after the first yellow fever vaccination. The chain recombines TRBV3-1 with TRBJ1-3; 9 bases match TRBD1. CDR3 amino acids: CASSPDVGQGPSGNTIYF. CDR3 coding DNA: TGTGCCAGCAGCCCCGACGTGGGACAGGGACCATCTGGAAACACCATATATTTT.